This TCR beta chain came from a study of blood T cell repertoires in COVID-19. The wider study: There were acute and convalescent COVID-19 samples, and they came from the United States, Italy and Spain. PBMCs, B-cell-depleted T cells, or T cells were the source of the cDNA or gDNA that made up the material.

The authors' processing: Counts of nucleated cells, estimated from reference gene primer amplification, were obtained. Produced via immunoSEQ multiplex PCR; TCRdb's table is partial and in-frame only. D and trimming were read from the DNA, whereas the V and J calls and clone size are those reported in that table. The sample gives around 50,000 clones, roughly 83% of which show up once; approximately 5.7% is in the top ten. The CDR3 totals 15 residues. Losses at the gene ends were 3 bases for V and 5 bases for J; bases not matched to a gene: 6. Germline V lookup: CDR1 MGHDK, CDR2 SYGVNS. Material: peripheral blood. The sequence came from a human donor in a cohort sampled during active COVID-19. The genes are TRBV25-1 and TRBJ1-4, with 7 bases aligning to TRBD1. Here the CDR3 reads CASSDLRGGNEKLFF. In DNA form, the CDR3 reads TGTGCCAGCAGTGACCTCCGAGGGGGCAATGAAAAACTGTTTTTT.